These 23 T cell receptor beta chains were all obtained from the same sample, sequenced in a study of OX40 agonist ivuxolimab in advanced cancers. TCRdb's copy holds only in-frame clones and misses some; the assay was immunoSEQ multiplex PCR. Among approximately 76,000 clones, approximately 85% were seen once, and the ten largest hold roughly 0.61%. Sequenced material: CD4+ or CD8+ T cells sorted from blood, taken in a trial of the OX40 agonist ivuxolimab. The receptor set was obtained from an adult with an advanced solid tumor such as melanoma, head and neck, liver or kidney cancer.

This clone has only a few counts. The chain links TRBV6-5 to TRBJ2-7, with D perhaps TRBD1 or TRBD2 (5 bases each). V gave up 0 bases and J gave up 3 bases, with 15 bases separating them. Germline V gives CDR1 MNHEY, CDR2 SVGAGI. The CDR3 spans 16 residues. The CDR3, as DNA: TGTGCCAGCAGTTACTCGGTATGGGGGAGCCACTACGAGCAGTACTTC. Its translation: CASSYSVWGSHYEQYF.

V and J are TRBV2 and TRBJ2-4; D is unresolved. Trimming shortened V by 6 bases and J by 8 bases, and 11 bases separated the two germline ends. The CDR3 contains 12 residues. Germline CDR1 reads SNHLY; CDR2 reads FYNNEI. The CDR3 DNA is TGTGCCAGCAGGGCCTCCCAGGACATTCAGTACTTC. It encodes CASRASQDIQYF. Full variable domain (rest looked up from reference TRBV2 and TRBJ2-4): EPEVTQTPSHQVTQMGQEVILRCVPISNHLYFYWYRQILGQKVEFLVSFYNNEISEKSEIFDDQFSVERPDGSNFTLKIRSTKLEDSAMYFCASRASQDIQYFGAGTRLSVL.

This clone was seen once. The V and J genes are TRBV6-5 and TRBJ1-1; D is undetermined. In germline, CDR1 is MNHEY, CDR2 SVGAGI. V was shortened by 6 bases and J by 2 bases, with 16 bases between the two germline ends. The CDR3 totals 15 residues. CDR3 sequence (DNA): TGTGCCAGCAGGCCACAGACGACAATAAACACTGAAGCTTTCTTT. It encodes CASRPQTTINTEAFF.

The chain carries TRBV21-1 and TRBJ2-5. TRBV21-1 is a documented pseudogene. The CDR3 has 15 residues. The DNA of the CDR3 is TGTGCCAGCAGCTCGTGCTCCATTACGCAAGAGACCCAGTACTTC. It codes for CASSSCSITQETQYF.

The CDR3 sequence: CASSTDWNTGELFF. The CDR3 coding sequence is TGTGCCAGCAGCACGGACTGGAACACCGGGGAGCTGTTTTTT. The chain is built from TRBV7-2 and TRBJ2-2; possibly TRBD2 for D (5 bases). The germline V and J ends were trimmed by 5 bases and 1 base, with 8 bases remaining between them. Germline V gene sequence: CDR1 SGHTA, CDR2 FQGNSA. This CDR3 region has 14 residues.

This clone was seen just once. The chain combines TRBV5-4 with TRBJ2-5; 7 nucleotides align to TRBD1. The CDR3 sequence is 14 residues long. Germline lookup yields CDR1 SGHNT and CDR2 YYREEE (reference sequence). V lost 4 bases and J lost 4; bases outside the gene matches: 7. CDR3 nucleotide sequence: TGTGCCAGCAGCCCGGCCAACAGGGGAGAGACCCAGTACTTC. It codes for CASSPANRGETQYF.

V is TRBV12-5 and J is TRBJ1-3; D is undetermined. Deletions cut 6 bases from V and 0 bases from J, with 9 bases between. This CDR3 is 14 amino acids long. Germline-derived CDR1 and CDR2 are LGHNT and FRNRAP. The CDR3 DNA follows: TGTGCTAGTGGCCCGGGCCTCTCTGGAAACACCATATATTTT. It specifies CASGPGLSGNTIYF.

The CDR3 region is CASSFGQENYEQYF. The CDR3, as DNA: TGTGCCAGCAGCTTCGGACAGGAAAACTACGAGCAGTACTTC. This chain links TRBV11-2 with TRBJ2-7, with 7 bases lining up with TRBD1. The germline V gene has CDR1 SGHAT and CDR2 FQNNGV. Trimming took 3 bases from V and 3 from J; bases not matched to a gene: 5. The CDR3 loop spans 14 amino acids. Full variable domain (remainder filled in from reference TRBV11-2 and TRBJ2-7): EAGVAQSPRYKIIEKRQSVAFWCNPISGHATLYWYQQILGQGPKLLIQFQNNGVVDDSQLPKDRFSAERLKGVDSTLKIQPAKLEDSAVYLCASSFGQENYEQYFGPGTRLTVT.

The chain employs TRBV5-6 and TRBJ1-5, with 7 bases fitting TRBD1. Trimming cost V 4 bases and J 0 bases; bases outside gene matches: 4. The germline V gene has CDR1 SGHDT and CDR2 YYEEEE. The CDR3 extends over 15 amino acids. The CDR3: CASSTTGYSNQPQHF. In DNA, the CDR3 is TGTGCCAGCAGCACGACAGGGTATAGCAATCAGCCCCAGCATTTT. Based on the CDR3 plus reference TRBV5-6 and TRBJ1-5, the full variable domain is DAGVTQSPTHLIKTRGQQVTLRCSPKSGHDTVSWYQQALGQGPQFIFQYYEEEERQRGNFPDRFSGHQFPNYSSELNVNALLLGDSALYLCASSTTGYSNQPQHFGDGTRLSIL.

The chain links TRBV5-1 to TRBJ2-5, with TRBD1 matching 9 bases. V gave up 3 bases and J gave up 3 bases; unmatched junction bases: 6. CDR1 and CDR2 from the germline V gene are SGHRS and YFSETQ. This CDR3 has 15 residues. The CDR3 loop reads CASSSGWTGEETQYF. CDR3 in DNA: TGCGCCAGCAGCTCCGGCTGGACAGGGGAAGAGACCCAGTACTTC.

The chain's CDR3 is CASSQGSHQRGGYTDTQYF. DNA of the CDR3: TGTGCCAGCAGCCAAGGGTCCCATCAGCGGGGGGGATACACAGATACGCAGTATTTT. The chain carries TRBV4-2 and TRBJ2-3; 10 bases agree with TRBD2. The CDR3 has 19 residues. The V gene's germline CDR1 is LGHNA and CDR2 YNFKEQ. The V and J ends lost 1 base and 2 bases, in that order; junction bases with no gene match: 12.

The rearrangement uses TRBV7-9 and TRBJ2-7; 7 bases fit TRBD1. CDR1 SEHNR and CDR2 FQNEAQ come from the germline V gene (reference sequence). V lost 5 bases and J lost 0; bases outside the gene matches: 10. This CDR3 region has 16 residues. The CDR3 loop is CASSPPFGDSSYEQYF. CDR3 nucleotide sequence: TGTGCCAGCAGCCCCCCCTTTGGGGACAGCTCCTACGAGCAGTACTTC.

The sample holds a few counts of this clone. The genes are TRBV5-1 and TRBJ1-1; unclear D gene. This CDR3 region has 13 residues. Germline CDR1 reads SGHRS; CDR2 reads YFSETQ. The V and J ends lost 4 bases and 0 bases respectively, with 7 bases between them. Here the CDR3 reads CASSVQVNTEAFF. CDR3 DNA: TGCGCCAGCAGCGTGCAGGTGAACACTGAAGCTTTCTTT.

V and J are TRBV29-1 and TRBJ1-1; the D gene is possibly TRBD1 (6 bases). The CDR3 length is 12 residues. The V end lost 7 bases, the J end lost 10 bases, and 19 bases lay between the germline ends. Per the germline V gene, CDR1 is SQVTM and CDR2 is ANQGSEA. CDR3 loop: CSAFDRLSGAFF. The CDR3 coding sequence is TGCAGCGCCTTCGACAGGCTCAGTGGAGCTTTCTTT.

The CDR3 loop is CSARERYEQYF. CDR3 DNA sequence: TGCAGTGCTAGAGAACGATACGAGCAGTACTTC. This chain uses TRBV20-1 with TRBJ2-7; D is ambiguous. The CDR3 contains 11 residues. Trimming took off 0 bases at V and 4 bases at J, with 4 bases between the two ends. Germline V lookup: CDR1 DFQATT, CDR2 SNEGSKA (reference sequence).

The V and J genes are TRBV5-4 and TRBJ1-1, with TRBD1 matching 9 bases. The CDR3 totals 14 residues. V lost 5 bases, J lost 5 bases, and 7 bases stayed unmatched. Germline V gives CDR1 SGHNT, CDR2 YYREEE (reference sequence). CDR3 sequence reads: CASSQTGGGTEAFF. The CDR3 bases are TGTGCCAGCAGTCAAACAGGGGGCGGGACTGAAGCTTTCTTT. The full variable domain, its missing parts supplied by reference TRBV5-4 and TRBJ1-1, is ETGVTQSPTHLIKTRGQQVTLRCSSQSGHNTVSWYQQALGQGPQFIFQYYREEENGRGNFPPRFSGLQFPNYSSELNVNALELDDSALYLCASSQTGGGTEAFFGQGTRLTVV.

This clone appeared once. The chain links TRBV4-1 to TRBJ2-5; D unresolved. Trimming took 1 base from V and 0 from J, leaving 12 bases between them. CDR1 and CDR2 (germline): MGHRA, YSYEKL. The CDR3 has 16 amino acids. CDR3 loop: CASSQGTTVYQETQYF. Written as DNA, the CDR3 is TGCGCCAGCAGCCAAGGAACTACAGTGTACCAAGAGACCCAGTACTTC.

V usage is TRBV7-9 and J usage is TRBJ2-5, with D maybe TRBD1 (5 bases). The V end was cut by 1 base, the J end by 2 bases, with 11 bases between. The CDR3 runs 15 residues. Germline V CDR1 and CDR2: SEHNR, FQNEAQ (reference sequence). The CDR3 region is CASSLEPRDQETQYF. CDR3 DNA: TGTGCCAGCAGCTTAGAGCCCAGGGATCAAGAGACCCAGTACTTC.

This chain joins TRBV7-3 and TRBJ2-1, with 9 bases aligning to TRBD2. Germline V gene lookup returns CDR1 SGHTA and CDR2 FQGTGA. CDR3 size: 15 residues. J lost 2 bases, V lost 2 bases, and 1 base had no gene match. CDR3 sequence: CASSLAGGPYNEQFF. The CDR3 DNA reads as TGTGCCAGCAGCTTAGCGGGGGGGCCCTACAATGAGCAGTTCTTC.

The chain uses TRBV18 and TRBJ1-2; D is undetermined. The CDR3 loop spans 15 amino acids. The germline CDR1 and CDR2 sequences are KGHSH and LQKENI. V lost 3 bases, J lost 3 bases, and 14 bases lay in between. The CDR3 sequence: CASSPGAQVDYGYTF. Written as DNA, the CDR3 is TGTGCCAGCTCACCTGGAGCGCAGGTCGACTATGGCTACACCTTC.

The CDR3 DNA follows: TGTGCCAGCAGTGGGCATACAGGGATTGAAGCTTTCTTT. Protein sequence: CASSGHTGIEAFF. The rearrangement links TRBV27 to TRBJ1-1; D is possibly TRBD1 (6 bases). CDR1 is MNHEY and CDR2 is SMNVEV in the germline V gene (reference sequence). CDR3 size: 13 residues. Trimming removed 5 bases from V and 7 bases from J, with 14 bases in between.

The CDR3, as DNA: TGTGCCAGCAGCTTAGACCCAGGGGGCGTCGGTGGCTACACCTTC. It yields the protein CASSLDPGGVGGYTF. This chain links TRBV11-2 with TRBJ1-2, with 8 bases identical to TRBD1. J was trimmed by 7 bases and V by 0 bases; bases with no gene match: 7. CDR3 size: 15 residues. Germline V gene sequence: CDR1 SGHAT, CDR2 FQNNGV.

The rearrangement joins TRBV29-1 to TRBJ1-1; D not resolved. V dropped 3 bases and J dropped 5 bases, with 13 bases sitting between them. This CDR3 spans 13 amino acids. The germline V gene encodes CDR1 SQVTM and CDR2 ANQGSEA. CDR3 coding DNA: TGCAGCGTTGAGGGCACGAGAGGGACTGAAGCTTTCTTT. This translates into CSVEGTRGTEAFF. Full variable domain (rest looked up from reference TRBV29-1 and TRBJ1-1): SAVISQKPSRDICQRGTSLTIQCQVDSQVTMMFWYRQQPGQSLTLIATANQGSEATYESGFVIDKFPISRPNLTFSTLTVSNMSPEDSSIYLCSVEGTRGTEAFFGQGTRLTVV.